Below, one TCR beta chain is given with its context. Its target antigen remains unknown. Base-call qualities are not available, and no considerably larger clone is one nucleotide away. Trimming removed 10 bases from V and 7 bases from J, leaving 13 bases between the germline ends. The germline V gene yields MNHNS for CDR1 and SASEGT for CDR2. Including the terminal cysteine and phenylalanine, the CDR3 comprises 11 residues. The read is trimmed to its CDR3 DNA, 33 bases read in frame from base 1. Donors were a few dozen systemically healthy Caucasian individuals from Russia aged roughly 6 to 95 years. Each donor gave 8 to 10 milliliters of peripheral blood, drawn into EDTA-treated Vacutainer tubes. Ficoll-Paque density-gradient centrifugation was used to isolate PBMCs, with at least 7 million obtained per sample. Trizol reagent was used to extract total RNA from PBMCs, with at least 5.5 micrograms per sample. For every donor, flow cytometry on a PBMC aliquot measured the percentage of naive CD45RAhigh/CD27high T cells.

These data originate in a study of blood T cells in healthy people across ages (dated by TCRdb to about 2015). The study in broad terms: In model experiments, template switching captured about one uniquely barcoded TCR beta cDNA molecule for every two T cells. The study measured age-related changes in TCR beta repertoire diversity using deep sequencing normalized with unique cDNA molecular identifiers. Donors were grouped into four age groups: young (average about 15 years), middle-aged (less than 40), aged (around 62) and long-lived (82). Donors of different ages were randomly distributed across sequencing lanes to avoid experimental bias. Using the same blood draw, the study looked at two additional independent replicas of 1 million unique cDNA reads for two donors, one aged 18 to 30 and the other aged 80 or older. The research as a whole found: Estimates of total diversity from one million sequenced T cells were regarded as lower bounds and underestimates. The long-lived group showed more naive CD4+ T cells, fewer expanded clones and increased TCR diversity than the aged group, suggesting age selection. As age increased, observed TCR beta diversity per million T cells dropped in a roughly linear way, and a significant reduction was already evident by age 40. The CMV infection status of donors was not known, potentially confounding age-related changes in expanded clonotypes. A strong correlation was found between observed TCR beta diversity and the percentage of naive T cells measured by flow cytometry. Because profiling used bulk unsorted PBMCs, naive and antigen-experienced compartments could not be compared conclusively.

The receptor library was made with 5' RACE. The sample was run on an Illumina HiSeq 2500. A second PCR of 7 to 11 cycles was performed with a sample-barcoded 5' primer and a J-beta primer mix. Each TCR beta cDNA molecule received a unique molecular identifier from a template-switch 5' adaptor carrying 12 random nucleotides. Each sample yielded at least 3 million CDR3-containing paired-end reads. The Mint cDNA synthesis kit, primed by a TRBC-specific oligonucleotide, was used to synthesize first-strand cDNA from all RNA. Following uracil-DNA glycosylase treatment, all cDNA underwent a first 18-cycle PCR with the universal primers M1SS and BC2_uni_R. The original methods were these. For normalization, 1 million high-quality reads were randomly selected from each sample, with every read carrying a distinct molecular identifier. Reads with shared molecular identifiers were discarded instead of being binned into consensus sequences. MiTCR, with a Q25 quality threshold and the strictest error-elimination algorithm, was used for CDR3 identification, clonotype clustering and error correction. A nonparametric unseen species model using Euler transformation provided a lower-bound estimate of total TCR beta diversity. The raw public data were reprocessed by TCRdb itself: fastp quality trimming at Q25, MiXCR clonotype calling, in-frame beta chains only. For every CDR3 protein sequence, its rows merge into one entry that carries the most common genes and DNA. These V and J calls originate from TCRdb's pipeline instead of the authors' own analysis. The sample table contains 1.5 million to 2 million distinct CDR3 sequences; only one count was recorded for about 50% of them. Approximately 2.1% of the sample is held by the ten biggest clonotypes.

The sequence was obtained from a woman in her forties in good health. What was sequenced was blood. The chain was built from TRBV6-1 and TRBJ1-1; there is no confident call for the D gene. The DNA sequence is as follows: TGTGCCACCGGGCTTCGGGGTGAAGCTTTCTTT. Its protein reads: CATGLRGEAFF.